The source of this T cell receptor beta chain is a study of cytomegalovirus exposure and HLA in healthy donors. Study-wide points: Cytomegalovirus association was assigned to over 150 TCR beta chains. Three CMV-associated chains were confirmed in vitro to be specific for CMV antigens.

Worth noting for this clone: Its specificity is not known.

CDR1 is GTSNPN and CDR2 is SVGIG in the germline V gene (reference sequence). CDR3 length equals 13 residues. V dropped 3 bases and J dropped 4; count of bases not matched to a gene: 4. Healthy people donating bone marrow made up the donors. The PCR used 60 Vbeta and 13 Jbeta primers. Repertoires were generated with immunoSEQ multiplex PCR, while TCRdb's copy carries only in-frame clones and drops some. The sample holds roughly 150,000 clones; under 90% are singletons and the top ten take around 2.4%. This sequence was found in a male donor in good health and CMV-seronegative. V is TRBV30 and J is TRBJ2-7, with 9 bases aligning to TRBD2. Sequenced material: PBMCs. For the CDR3, the DNA is TGTGCCTGGAGGGGGAGCGGGAGGTACGAGCAGTACTTC. Its translation is CAWRGSGRYEQYF.